The 30 T cell receptor beta chains below come from one sample, sequenced in a study of T cells in Graves' hyperthyroidism and ophthalmopathy. What was amplified from RNA transcripts were TCR beta CDR3 regions. TCR CDR3 regions were first amplified by RT-PCR with HTBI primers. TCRdb fed the multiplex PCR reads into MiXCR, producing one record per CDR3 protein. The table has some 550,000 distinct CDR3 sequences, about 16% seen once. Sequences were obtained from blood. These receptors were collected from a woman in her thirties or forties with Graves' ophthalmopathy.

This clonotype has a handful of counts. This chain uses TRBV6-1 with TRBJ2-2, with D perhaps matching TRBD1 (6 bases). CDR1 and CDR2 (germline): MNHNS, SASEGT. The CDR3 runs to 15 residues. Trimming pared 5 bases from V and 7 bases from J, leaving 17 bases between. This CDR3 is CASSSQQGDGGELFF. The CDR3 region has the DNA TGTGCCAGCAGTTCCCAACAGGGCGACGGCGGGGAGCTGTTTTTT.

This clonotype was seen more than once but under ten times. The V call is TRBV12-5, the J call TRBJ1-3; D call uncertain. V shed 0 bases and J shed 5 bases, with 11 bases lying between them. The CDR3 extends over 15 amino acids. The germline V gene has CDR1 LGHNT and CDR2 FRNRAP. The CDR3 region is CASGLVPYSRNTIYF. Written as DNA, the CDR3 is TGTGCTAGTGGTTTGGTACCCTACAGTAGAAACACCATATATTTT.

Only a few counts were recorded for this clonotype. CDR3: CASSHLPKGHLYEQYF. Written as DNA, the CDR3 is TGCGCCAGCAGCCATCTCCCCAAAGGCCATCTCTACGAGCAGTACTTC. The chain uses TRBV4-1 and TRBJ2-7; D gene uncertain. In germline, CDR1 is MGHRA, CDR2 YSYEKL. The CDR3 has 16 residues. The germline V and J ends were trimmed by 3 bases and 3 bases, with 18 bases remaining between them.

This chain uses TRBV4-1 with TRBJ1-4; a possible D gene is TRBD1 (6 bases). The length of the CDR3 is 16 residues. Per the germline V gene, CDR1 is MGHRA and CDR2 is YSYEKL. V lost 3 bases to trimming and J lost 8 bases, with 19 bases between them. CDR3 sequence: CASSQPRRGAREKLFF. As DNA, the CDR3 is TGCGCCAGCAGCCAGCCCCGTCGGGGGGCGCGAGAAAAACTGTTTTTT.

This clonotype was observed a handful of times. The rearrangement uses TRBV6-1 and TRBJ2-5; possibly TRBD1 or TRBD2 for D (6 bases each). The CDR3 is 15 residues long. Per the germline V gene, CDR1 is MNHNS and CDR2 is SASEGT. V was cut by 5 bases and J by 5 bases, with 18 bases left in between. The CDR3, as DNA: TGTGCCAGCAGTCAGGACCTCCAAGGGGGGGAGACCCAGTACTTC. Protein sequence: CASSQDLQGGETQYF.

V usage is TRBV10-3 and J usage is TRBJ1-2; D possibly corresponds to TRBD1 (5 bases). From germline, CDR1 is ENHRY and CDR2 SYGVKD. CDR3 size: 12 residues. V was shortened by 11 bases and J by 4 bases, with 14 bases between the two germline ends. The CDR3 here is CAVSQEAYGYTF. The CDR3 nucleotides are TGTGCCGTCTCACAGGAAGCCTATGGCTACACCTTC.

This clonotype appeared many times. The rearrangement uses TRBV20-1 and TRBJ1-2; D is undetermined. The CDR3 is 14 residues long. Germline V gene lookup returns CDR1 DFQATT and CDR2 SNEGSKA (reference sequence). The V and J ends lost 4 bases and 4 bases respectively, with 16 bases between them. The CDR3 sequence is CSATAPEGGYGYTF. The CDR3 DNA sequence: TGCAGTGCTACCGCCCCCGAGGGAGGCTATGGCTACACCTTC.

In this sample, this clonotype turned up a few times. This chain links TRBV7-3 with TRBJ2-4, with D perhaps assigned TRBD1 or TRBD2 (5 bases each). V shed 5 bases and J shed 9 bases, with 14 bases lying between them. This CDR3 region has 13 residues. The V gene's germline CDR1 is SGHTA and CDR2 FQGTGA. The CDR3, as DNA: TGTGCCAGCAGCACTCAGCAAGGGACCATTCAGTACTTC. This gives the protein CASSTQQGTIQYF. The full variable domain, in which reference TRBV7-3 and TRBJ2-4 provide the parts outside the CDR3, is GAGVSQTPSNKVTEKGKYVELRCDPISGHTALYWYRQSLGQGPEFLIYFQGTGAADDSGLPNDRFFAVRPEGSVSTLKIQRTERGDSAVYLCASSTQQGTIQYFGAGTRLSVL.

This clonotype was counted ten times or more. The V and J genes are TRBV7-2 and TRBJ2-7, with 8 nucleotides matching TRBD2. This CDR3 comprises 13 residues. Germline trimming cut 1 base from V and 7 bases from J; bases unmatched to any gene: 3. Germline CDR1 reads SGHTA; CDR2 reads FQGNSA. The CDR3 region has the DNA TGTGCCAGCAGCTTAGGACTAGCGTTGGAGCAGTACTTC. Its protein is CASSLGLALEQYF.

This clonotype has ten or more counts. V and J are TRBV3-1 and TRBJ2-1, with D perhaps TRBD2 (6 bases). The CDR3 spans 12 residues. V was pared by 4 bases and J by 7 bases, with 8 bases between. The germline V gene has CDR1 LGHDT and CDR2 YNNKEL (reference sequence). CDR3 amino acids: CASSRDLNEQFF. DNA for the CDR3: TGTGCCAGCAGCCGGGACTTAAATGAGCAGTTCTTC.

This clonotype was seen many times. V usage is TRBV3-1 and J usage is TRBJ2-7; weak D call: TRBD1 (6 bases). The V end was cut by 5 bases, the J end by 3 bases, with 20 bases between. This CDR3 is built from 16 residues. Germline assignment: CDR1 LGHDT and CDR2 YNNKEL (reference sequence). The CDR3 coding sequence is TGTGCCAGCAGCATCCGTGGGACACCTCTGGGCTACGAGCAGTACTTC. This translates into CASSIRGTPLGYEQYF.

This clonotype was picked up a small number of times. The chain combines TRBV27 with TRBJ2-2; no clear D gene. The CDR3 is 14 amino acids. Trimming took off 3 bases at V and 2 bases at J, with 7 bases between the two ends. CDR1 is MNHEY, CDR2 SMNVEV, per germline (reference sequence). CDR3 sequence reads: CASSFVTNTGELFF. The CDR3, as DNA: TGTGCCAGCAGTTTCGTCACAAACACCGGGGAGCTGTTTTTT.

The V and J genes are TRBV28 and TRBJ2-4, with 10 bases identical to TRBD2. Germline V gene sequence: CDR1 MDHEN, CDR2 SYDVKM. V lost 5 bases, J lost 4 bases, and 8 bases stayed unmatched. This CDR3 is 16 amino acids long. The CDR3 sequence: CASSPSSGGGKNIQYF. The CDR3, as DNA: TGTGCCAGCAGTCCGTCGAGCGGGGGGGGAAAAAACATTCAGTACTTC.

CDR3 loop: CASSLSLADTEAFF. Written as DNA, the CDR3 is TGTGCCAGCAGCTTAAGTCTCGCGGACACTGAAGCTTTCTTT. The chain has TRBV11-2 and TRBJ1-1; D is uncertain. Trimming removed 2 bases from V and 3 bases from J, with 10 bases in between. Looked up from germline, CDR1 is SGHAT and CDR2 is FQNNGV. The CDR3 has 14 residues.

This clonotype came up many times. J is TRBJ1-2 and V is TRBV3-1, with 12 positions matching TRBD1. CDR3 length: 15 residues. The germline CDR1 and CDR2 sequences are LGHDT and YNNKEL (reference sequence). Trimming took 5 bases from V and 7 from J; bases not matched to a gene: 8. The CDR3 region is CASSYGDRGHRGYTF. The DNA of the CDR3 is TGTGCCAGCAGCTACGGGGACAGGGGGCACCGTGGCTACACCTTC.

The rearrangement joins TRBV7-9 to TRBJ2-2; perhaps TRBD1 as D (6 bases). This CDR3 has 16 residues. Per germline, CDR1 SEHNR and CDR2 FQNEAQ (reference sequence). V was clipped by 3 bases and J by 1 base, with 12 bases between them. This CDR3 is CASSFDRSRNTGELFF. CDR3 in DNA: TGTGCCAGCAGCTTCGACAGGTCGAGGAACACCGGGGAGCTGTTTTTT. The full variable domain, in which reference TRBV7-9 and TRBJ2-2 provide the parts outside the CDR3, is DTGVSQNPRHKITKRGQNVTFRCDPISEHNRLYWYRQTLGQGPEFLTYFQNEAQLEKSRLLSDRFSAERPKGSFSTLEIQRTEQGDSAMYLCASSFDRSRNTGELFFGEGSRLTVL.

V usage is TRBV4-1 and J usage is TRBJ1-5; D is ambiguous. Deletions cut 0 bases from V and 3 bases from J, with 9 bases between. The germline CDR1 and CDR2 sequences are MGHRA and YSYEKL. This CDR3 region has 15 residues. The CDR3 nucleotides read TGCGCCAGCAGCCAAGATGAAAACCTCAATCAGCCCCAGCATTTT. This gives the protein CASSQDENLNQPQHF.

This clonotype was found many times. V gene TRBV11-2 combines with J gene TRBJ2-7; tentatively, D is TRBD2 (6 bases). Trimming left V 0 bases short and J 5 bases short, with 14 bases between. Germline V gene lookup returns CDR1 SGHAT and CDR2 FQNNGV. The CDR3 is made up of 15 amino acids. The CDR3 bases are TGTGCCAGCAGCTTAGAAGGCGGGGCTGGGGACGAGCAGTACTTC. Amino acid sequence: CASSLEGGAGDEQYF. Full variable domain (rest looked up from reference TRBV11-2 and TRBJ2-7): EAGVAQSPRYKIIEKRQSVAFWCNPISGHATLYWYQQILGQGPKLLIQFQNNGVVDDSQLPKDRFSAERLKGVDSTLKIQPAKLEDSAVYLCASSLEGGAGDEQYFGPGTRLTVT.

This clonotype was seen repeatedly, ten times or more. The CDR3 is CASSRLTTGAEAFF. The CDR3 nucleotides read TGTGCCAGCAGCCGTCTTACTACAGGGGCCGAAGCTTTCTTT. The rearrangement joins TRBV9 to TRBJ1-1; TRBD1 aligns across 7 bases. Per germline, CDR1 SGDLS and CDR2 YYNGEE. The CDR3 runs to 14 residues. With 4 bases clipped from V and 8 bases from J, the junction kept 11 bases outside the gene matches.

The V call is TRBV7-9, the J call TRBJ2-1, with D maybe TRBD1 (5 bases). The V and J ends lost 1 base and 9 bases respectively, with 22 bases between them. This CDR3 comprises 17 residues. Germline CDR1 and CDR2: SEHNR and FQNEAQ (reference sequence). The CDR3 reads CASSLVSTAARPLEQFF. CDR3 DNA: TGTGCCAGCAGCTTAGTGTCGACAGCAGCCCGACCCCTTGAGCAGTTCTTC.

In its sample, this clonotype was seen a few times. The chain recombines TRBV20-1 with TRBJ2-1; the D is unclear. V dropped 5 bases and J dropped 5 bases, with 31 bases sitting between them. Germline CDR1 and CDR2: DFQATT and SNEGSKA (reference sequence). The CDR3 is 19 residues long. DNA for the CDR3: TGCAGTGCTCCAACCAAGGGCTTCCAATCCCCGGATCGCAACAATGAGCAGTTCTTC. Translated, it gives CSAPTKGFQSPDRNNEQFF.

This clonotype was picked up many times. The rearrangement uses TRBV2 and TRBJ2-7, with D possibly TRBD2 on 6 matching bases. This CDR3 is built from 15 residues. V was pared by 7 bases and J by 0 bases, with 16 bases between. Germline V gene data show CDR1 as SNHLY and CDR2 as FYNNEI. CDR3 nucleotide sequence: TGTGCCAGCAACCCCCCTGGAGGGGACTCCTACGAGCAGTACTTC. Protein: CASNPPGGDSYEQYF.

This clonotype has at least ten counts. The rearrangement joins TRBV2 to TRBJ1-1; TRBD1 agrees at 9 bases. V lost 5 bases and J lost 1; bases outside the gene matches: 5. CDR1 is SNHLY and CDR2 is FYNNEI in the germline V gene. The CDR3 is made up of 15 amino acids. Written as DNA, the CDR3 is TGTGCCAGCAGTCCTCAGACAGGGGGGAACACTGAAGCTTTCTTT. Translation: CASSPQTGGNTEAFF.

This clonotype was seen only a few times. The V call is TRBV28, the J call TRBJ1-4, with D unclear. The germline V gene has CDR1 MDHEN and CDR2 SYDVKM. This CDR3 region has 12 residues. Trimming took 5 bases from V and 8 from J, leaving 9 bases between them. The CDR3, as DNA: TGTGCCAGCAGTCCCCTCGACGAAAAACTGTTTTTT. Amino acids: CASSPLDEKLFF. The full variable domain, its missing parts supplied by reference TRBV28 and TRBJ1-4, is DVKVTQSSRYLVKRTGEKVFLECVQDMDHENMFWYRQDPGLGLRLIYFSYDVKMKEKGDIPEGYSVSREKKERFSLILESASTNQTSMYLCASSPLDEKLFFGSGTQLSVL.

The chain combines TRBV4-1 with TRBJ2-1; TRBD2 matches 8 bases. The V gene's germline CDR1 is MGHRA and CDR2 YSYEKL. J was trimmed by 4 bases and V by 1 base; bases with no gene match: 6. CDR3 length: 16 residues. This chain's CDR3 is CASSQAGGRWYNEQFF. CDR3 sequence (DNA): TGCGCCAGCAGCCAAGCTGGCGGGAGGTGGTACAATGAGCAGTTCTTC.

The sample holds many counts of this clonotype. This chain connects TRBV2 to TRBJ2-3, with 9 bases lining up with TRBD2. CDR1 and CDR2 (germline): SNHLY, FYNNEI. V dropped 8 bases and J dropped 2; count of bases not matched to a gene: 5. The CDR3 runs to 14 residues. CDR3 protein: CASGRLAVTDTQYF. CDR3 coding DNA: TGTGCCAGCGGGAGACTAGCGGTCACAGATACGCAGTATTTT. The complete variable domain, with remaining parts taken from reference TRBV2 and TRBJ2-3, reads EPEVTQTPSHQVTQMGQEVILRCVPISNHLYFYWYRQILGQKVEFLVSFYNNEISEKSEIFDDQFSVERPDGSNFTLKIRSTKLEDSAMYFCASGRLAVTDTQYFGPGTRLTVL.

In this sample, this clonotype turned up a few times. This sequence may be a read error, since a much larger clone differs from it by one base. The V and J genes are TRBV28 and TRBJ2-1; 8 bases line up with TRBD2. J lost 10 bases, V lost 1 base, and 9 bases had no gene match. The CDR3 totals 15 residues. CDR1 is MDHEN and CDR2 is SYDVKM in the germline V gene. CDR3 loop: CASSLYREGVHEQFF. DNA for the CDR3: TGTGCCAGCAGTTTATATCGGGAGGGGGTTCACGAGCAGTTCTTC.

This clonotype was seen a few times. Given a much more abundant clone one base away, this may be a read error. The chain uses TRBV7-2 and TRBJ2-5; the D gene is possibly TRBD2 (5 bases). This CDR3 region has 14 residues. Germline assignment: CDR1 SGHTA and CDR2 FQGNSA. CDR3 in DNA: TGTGCCGGCAGCTTTCTGGACTTCCAAGAGACCCAGTACTTC. This translates into CAGSFLDFQETQYF.

The V gene is TRBV4-2, the J gene TRBJ1-2; 7 nucleotides align to TRBD1. Per germline, CDR1 LGHNA and CDR2 YNFKEQ. The CDR3 extends over 15 amino acids. V lost 0 bases to trimming and J lost 4 bases; unmatched junction nucleotides: 5. In DNA form, the CDR3 reads TGTGCCAGCAGCCAAGAGTGGAGGGGGCCCTATGGCTACACCTTC. This encodes CASSQEWRGPYGYTF.

This clonotype occurred a few times. This sequence joins TRBV9 and TRBJ1-5; D might be TRBD1 (5 bases). Germline CDR1 and CDR2: SGDLS and YYNGEE. This CDR3 is 15 amino acids long. V shed 2 bases and J shed 2 bases, with 11 bases lying between them. Here the CDR3 DNA reads TGTGCCAGCAGCGTCGGGGGAATCGGCAATCAGCCCCAGCATTTT. Its protein is CASSVGGIGNQPQHF.